A selection of T cell receptor beta chains follows, all from one sample in a study of identical twins. TCRdb used MiXCR to reprocess the 5' RACE reads, holding one entry per CDR3 protein. Among hundreds of thousands of distinct CDR3 sequences listed, about 20% were seen once. The data also belong to a second study, concerning T cells expressing NK-cell markers.

Sequencing was done on a sample of PBMCs. All receptors come from a young woman in good health. Both conserved end residues are part of each CDR3. The order of the fields is V gene, clone size, D gene, J gene, CDR3 protein, CDR3 DNA. The D gene is left open where the match is weak. Expanded clones are given a class, and other clones once, few, many or no size at all.

TRBV20-1	.	.	TRBJ2-1	CSARVQGKPNSYNEQFF	TGCAGTGCTAGGGTTCAGGGGAAACCCAATTCCTACAATGAGCAGTTCTTC
TRBV7-2	few	.	TRBJ2-1	CASSLDGAGTYNEQFF	TGTGCCAGCAGCTTAGACGGCGCGGGGACCTACAATGAGCAGTTCTTC
TRBV19	.	.	TRBJ2-3	CASSWAPGDTQYF	TGTGCCAGTAGTTGGGCCCCGGGGGATACGCAGTATTTT
TRBV7-2	few	.	TRBJ2-7	CASSLVRQDYREQYF	TGTGCCAGCAGCTTAGTCCGGCAGGACTACCGCGAGCAGTACTTC
TRBV5-1	many	.	TRBJ2-3	CASFSLSAPDTQYF	TGCGCCAGCTTTTCCCTCTCGGCCCCAGATACGCAGTATTTT
TRBV5-5	few	.	TRBJ2-1	CASSLEGGATYNEQFF	TGTGCCAGCAGCTTGGAAGGCGGGGCGACGTACAATGAGCAGTTCTTC
TRBV7-2	.	.	TRBJ2-1	CASSLDVREQFF	TGTGCCAGCAGCTTAGATGTGCGGGAGCAGTTCTTC
TRBV20-1	.	TRBD1	TRBJ2-7	CSASGTVVSEQYF	TGCAGTGCTAGCGGGACAGTAGTGTCAGAGCAGTACTTC
TRBV4-1	few	.	TRBJ2-5	CASSQVPVLEKETQYF	TGCGCCAGCAGCCAAGTCCCGGTGCTTGAAAAAGAGACCCAGTACTTC
TRBV7-6	.	.	TRBJ1-1	CASSLTGRDTEAFF	TGTGCCAGCAGCTTAACCGGCCGGGACACTGAAGCTTTCTTT
TRBV2	few	.	TRBJ2-3	CASSDGVSDTQYF	TGTGCCAGCAGTGATGGGGTTTCAGATACGCAGTATTTT
TRBV12-3/TRBV12-4	many	TRBD1	TRBJ1-6	CASSRGSGRNSPLHF	TGTGCCAGCAGCAGGGGGTCAGGGCGGAATTCACCCCTCCACTTT
TRBV6-5	many	TRBD2	TRBJ2-1	CASSYLGTSGSGEQFF	TGTGCCAGCAGCTACCTGGGGACTAGCGGGAGCGGTGAGCAGTTCTTC
TRBV6-6	.	.	TRBJ2-5	CASSYLSGQTQYF	TGTGCCAGCAGTTATTTGAGTGGCCAAACCCAGTACTTC
TRBV12-3/TRBV12-4	.	.	TRBJ1-1	CASTPRIGFTEAFF	TGTGCCAGCACCCCGAGGATAGGGTTCACTGAAGCTTTCTTT
TRBV7-7	few	TRBD1	TRBJ2-5	CASNIGQVQETQYF	TGTGCCAGCAACATAGGACAGGTCCAAGAGACCCAGTACTTC
TRBV15	.	TRBD1	TRBJ1-2	CATGTGYGYTF	TGTGCCACCGGGACAGGCTATGGCTACACCTTC
TRBV4-1	many	.	TRBJ2-1	CASSPGVLDLRHEQFF	TGCGCCAGCAGCCCCGGGGTTTTAGATTTGAGGCATGAGCAGTTCTTC
TRBV20-1	.	.	TRBJ2-7	CSASKGGGHEQYF	TGCAGTGCTTCGAAGGGGGGCGGCCACGAGCAGTACTTC
TRBV20-1	few	TRBD1	TRBJ2-7	CSAGDSPPYQYF	TGCAGTGCTGGGGACAGCCCACCTTATCAGTACTTC
TRBV3-1	few	.	TRBJ2-7	CASSRPGFPEQYF	TGTGCCAGCAGTCGACCAGGGTTTCCAGAGCAGTACTTC
TRBV5-1	few	TRBD1	TRBJ1-1	CASSFIEDRTGAFF	TGCGCCAGCAGCTTCATAGAGGACAGGACAGGAGCTTTCTTT
TRBV20-1	few	TRBD1	TRBJ2-7	CSAMTGTAAHEQYF	TGCAGTGCTATGACCGGGACAGCGGCCCACGAGCAGTACTTC
TRBV5-1	few	.	TRBJ1-1	CASSLSLLAEAFF	TGCGCCAGCAGCTTGTCGTTGCTTGCTGAAGCTTTCTTT
TRBV29-1	.	.	TRBJ2-1	CSVEDSGVSYNEQFF	TGCAGCGTTGAAGATTCGGGGGTTTCCTACAATGAGCAGTTCTTC
TRBV9	many	.	TRBJ2-1	CASSGSGNNEQFF	TGTGCCAGCTCCGGGAGCGGAAACAATGAGCAGTTCTTC
TRBV29-1	few	.	TRBJ2-7	CSVVTGTGLEQYF	TGCAGCGTGGTCACCGGGACCGGCCTCGAGCAGTACTTC
TRBV10-3	few	.	TRBJ2-1	CAISESRDEQFF	TGTGCCATCAGTGAGTCGAGGGATGAGCAGTTCTTC
TRBV5-1	.	.	TRBJ2-3	CASSLEGRSQYF	TGCGCCAGCAGCTTGGAGGGGAGGTCGCAGTATTTT